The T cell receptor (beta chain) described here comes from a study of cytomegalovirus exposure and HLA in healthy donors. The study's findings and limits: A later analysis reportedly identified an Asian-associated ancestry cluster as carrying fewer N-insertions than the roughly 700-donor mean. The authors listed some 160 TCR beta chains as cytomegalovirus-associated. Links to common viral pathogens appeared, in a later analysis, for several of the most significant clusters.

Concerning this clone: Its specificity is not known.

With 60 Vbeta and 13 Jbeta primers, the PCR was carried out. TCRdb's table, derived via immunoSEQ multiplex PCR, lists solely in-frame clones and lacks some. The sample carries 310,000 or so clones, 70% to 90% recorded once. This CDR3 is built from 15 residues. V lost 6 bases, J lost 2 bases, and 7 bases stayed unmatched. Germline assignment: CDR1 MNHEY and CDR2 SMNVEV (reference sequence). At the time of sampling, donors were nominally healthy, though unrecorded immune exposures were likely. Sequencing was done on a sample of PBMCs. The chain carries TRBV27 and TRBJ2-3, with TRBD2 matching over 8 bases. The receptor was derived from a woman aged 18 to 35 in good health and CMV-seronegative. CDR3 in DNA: TGTGCCAGCAGGAAACTAGCGGATCTCACAGATACGCAGTATTTT. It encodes CASRKLADLTDTQYF.